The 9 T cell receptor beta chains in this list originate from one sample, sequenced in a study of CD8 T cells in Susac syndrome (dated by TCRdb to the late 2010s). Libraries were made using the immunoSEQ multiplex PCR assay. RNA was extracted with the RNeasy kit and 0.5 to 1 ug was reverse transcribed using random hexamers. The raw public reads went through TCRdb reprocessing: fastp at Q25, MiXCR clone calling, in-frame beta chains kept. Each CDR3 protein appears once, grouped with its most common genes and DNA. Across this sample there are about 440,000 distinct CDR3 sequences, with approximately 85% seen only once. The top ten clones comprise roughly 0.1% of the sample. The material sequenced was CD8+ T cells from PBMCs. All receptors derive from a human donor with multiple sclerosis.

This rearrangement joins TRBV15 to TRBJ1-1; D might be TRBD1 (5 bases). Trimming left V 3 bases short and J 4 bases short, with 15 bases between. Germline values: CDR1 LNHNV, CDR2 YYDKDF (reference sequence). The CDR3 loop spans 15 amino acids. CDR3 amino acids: CATSRNGGLVTEAFF. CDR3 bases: TGTGCCACCAGCAGGAATGGGGGGTTGGTCACTGAAGCTTTCTTT.

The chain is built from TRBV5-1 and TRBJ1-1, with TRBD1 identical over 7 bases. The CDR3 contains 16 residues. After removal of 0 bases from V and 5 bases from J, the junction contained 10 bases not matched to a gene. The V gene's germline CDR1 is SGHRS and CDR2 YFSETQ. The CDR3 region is CASSLAEGGVGTEAFF. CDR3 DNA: TGCGCCAGCAGCTTGGCCGAAGGGGGCGTGGGGACTGAAGCTTTCTTT.

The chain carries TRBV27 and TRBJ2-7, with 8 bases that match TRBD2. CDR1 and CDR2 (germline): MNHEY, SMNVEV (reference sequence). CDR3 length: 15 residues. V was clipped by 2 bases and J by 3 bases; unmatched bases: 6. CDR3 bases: TGTGCCAGCAGTTTAAGCAGCGGGAGTTTCTACGAGCAGTACTTC. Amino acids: CASSLSSGSFYEQYF.

CDR3 in DNA: TGTGCCAGCAGCCAGGAGGGACAGGGGCGCTCTGAAGCTTTCTTT. As protein: CASSQEGQGRSEAFF. This chain links TRBV3-1 with TRBJ1-1, with TRBD1 matching over 10 bases. Germline V lookup: CDR1 LGHDT, CDR2 YNNKEL (reference sequence). V lost 3 bases to trimming and J lost 6 bases; unmatched junction nucleotides: 7. The CDR3 totals 15 residues.

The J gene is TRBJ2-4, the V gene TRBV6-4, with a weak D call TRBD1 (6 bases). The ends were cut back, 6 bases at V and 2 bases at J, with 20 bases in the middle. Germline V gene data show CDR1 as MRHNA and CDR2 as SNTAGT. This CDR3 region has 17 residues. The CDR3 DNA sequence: TGTGCCAGCAGCGACGAGGTTGGGGGCTTTCCCAAAAACATTCAGTACTTC. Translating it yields CASSDEVGGFPKNIQYF.

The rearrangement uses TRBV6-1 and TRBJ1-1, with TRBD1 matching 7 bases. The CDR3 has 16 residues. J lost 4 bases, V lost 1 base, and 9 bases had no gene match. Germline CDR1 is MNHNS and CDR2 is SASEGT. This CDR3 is CASSEGAGGLSTEAFF. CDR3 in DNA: TGTGCCAGCAGTGAAGGGGCAGGGGGACTGAGCACTGAAGCTTTCTTT.

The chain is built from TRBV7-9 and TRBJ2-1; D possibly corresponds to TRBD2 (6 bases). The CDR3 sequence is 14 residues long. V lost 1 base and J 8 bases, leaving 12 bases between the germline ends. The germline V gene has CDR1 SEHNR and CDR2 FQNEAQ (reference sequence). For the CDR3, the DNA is TGTGCCAGCAGCTTAGTTTTGGGGGGTTATGAGCAGTTCTTC. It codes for CASSLVLGGYEQFF. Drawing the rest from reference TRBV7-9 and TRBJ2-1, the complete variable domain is DTGVSQNPRHKITKRGQNVTFRCDPISEHNRLYWYRQTLGQGPEFLTYFQNEAQLEKSRLLSDRFSAERPKGSFSTLEIQRTEQGDSAMYLCASSLVLGGYEQFFGPGTRLTVL.

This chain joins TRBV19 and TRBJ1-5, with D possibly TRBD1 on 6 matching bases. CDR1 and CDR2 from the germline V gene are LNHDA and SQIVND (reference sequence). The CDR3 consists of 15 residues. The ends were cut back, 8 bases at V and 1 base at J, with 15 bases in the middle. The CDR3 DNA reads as TGTGCCAGTCAAGGGGGTGTGAGCAGCAATCAGCCCCAGCATTTT. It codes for CASQGGVSSNQPQHF.

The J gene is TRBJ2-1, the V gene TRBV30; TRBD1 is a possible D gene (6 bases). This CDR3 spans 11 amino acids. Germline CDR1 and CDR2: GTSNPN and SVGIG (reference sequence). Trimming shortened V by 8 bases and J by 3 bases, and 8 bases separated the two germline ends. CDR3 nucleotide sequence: TGTGCCCAAGGGGGCTACAATGAGCAGTTCTTC. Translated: CAQGGYNEQFF.